This entry describes one TCR beta chain. The target antigen is unknown. Trimming shortened V by 2 bases and J by 4 bases, and 9 bases separated the two germline ends. The CDR3 loop spans 14 amino acids. Germline V lookup: CDR1 SGHNT, CDR2 YENEEA. Analysis merged second doses at about 4 or about 12 weeks. These data come from a study of T cell responses to AZD1222 COVID-19 vaccine. Some clones are missing from TCRdb's copy, which holds only in-frame ones; the method was immunoSEQ multiplex PCR. The table lists 95,000 to 110,000 clones, about 85% of them singletons. General study points: Spike-specific TCR breadth and depth grew following two AZD1222 doses.

The chain carries TRBV11-3 and TRBJ1-3; D is undetermined. The receptor's source is an adult who received the AZD1222 COVID-19 vaccine. Sample: peripheral blood, taken 28 days after the second AZD1222 dose. In nucleotides, the CDR3 is TGTGCCAGCAGCTTAAACAGCCGAGGAAACACCATATATTTT. It encodes CASSLNSRGNTIYF.